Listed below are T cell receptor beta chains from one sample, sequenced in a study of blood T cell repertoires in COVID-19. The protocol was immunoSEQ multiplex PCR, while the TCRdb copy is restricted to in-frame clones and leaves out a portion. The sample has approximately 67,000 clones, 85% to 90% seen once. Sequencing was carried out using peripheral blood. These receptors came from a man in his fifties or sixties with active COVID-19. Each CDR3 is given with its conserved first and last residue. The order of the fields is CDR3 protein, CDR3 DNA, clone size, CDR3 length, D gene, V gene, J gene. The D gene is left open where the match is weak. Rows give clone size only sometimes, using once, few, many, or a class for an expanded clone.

cdr3_aa: CASSYSRAGEQFF
cdr3_nt: TGTGCCAGCAGTTACTCAAGGGCAGGGGAGCAGTTCTTC
clone_size: NA
cdr3_length: 13
d_call: NA
v_call: TRBV6-5
j_call: TRBJ2-1

cdr3_aa: CASSADRGTDTQYF
cdr3_nt: TGTGCCAGCAGCGCCGACAGGGGCACAGATACGCAGTATTTT
clone_size: NA
cdr3_length: 14
d_call: TRBD1
v_call: TRBV5-6
j_call: TRBJ2-3

cdr3_aa: CATSDLGHRSGPGSYNEQFF
cdr3_nt: TGTGCCACCAGTGATTTAGGGCATAGATCCGGCCCAGGGTCGTACAATGAGCAGTTCTTC
clone_size: NA
cdr3_length: 20
d_call: NA
v_call: TRBV24-1
j_call: TRBJ2-1

cdr3_aa: CASSLGAYQETQYF
cdr3_nt: TGTGCCAGCAGCTTGGGGGCGTACCAAGAGACCCAGTACTTC
clone_size: NA
cdr3_length: 14
d_call: NA
v_call: TRBV5-6
j_call: TRBJ2-5

cdr3_aa: CASSIGGVSQPQHF
cdr3_nt: TGTGCCAGTAGTATAGGGGGGGTTAGTCAGCCCCAGCATTTT
clone_size: once
cdr3_length: 14
d_call: NA
v_call: TRBV19
j_call: TRBJ1-5

cdr3_aa: CASSGDSGHGYTF
cdr3_nt: TGTGCCAGCAGCGGGGACTCGGGGCATGGCTACACCTTC
clone_size: NA
cdr3_length: 13
d_call: NA
v_call: TRBV2
j_call: TRBJ1-2

cdr3_aa: CASRTVGRQGYTGELFF
cdr3_nt: TGCGCCAGCAGAACTGTTGGCAGACAGGGATACACCGGGGAGCTGTTTTTT
clone_size: NA
cdr3_length: 17
d_call: TRBD1
v_call: TRBV4-1
j_call: TRBJ2-2

cdr3_aa: CASSPSRTDSTDTQYF
cdr3_nt: TGTGCCAGCAGTCCGAGCCGGACAGATAGCACAGATACGCAGTATTTT
clone_size: NA
cdr3_length: 16
d_call: NA
v_call: TRBV25-1
j_call: TRBJ2-3

cdr3_aa: CASSYRAGDEQFF
cdr3_nt: TGTGCCAGCAGTTACCGGGCGGGGGATGAGCAGTTCTTC
clone_size: NA
cdr3_length: 13
d_call: TRBD2
v_call: TRBV6-2/TRBV6-3
j_call: TRBJ2-1

cdr3_aa: CASSASLAGSTDTQYF
cdr3_nt: TGCGCCAGCAGCGCGTCGCTAGCGGGGAGCACAGATACGCAGTATTTT
clone_size: NA
cdr3_length: 16
d_call: TRBD2
v_call: TRBV4-3
j_call: TRBJ2-3

cdr3_aa: CASSGDSTQHF
cdr3_nt: TGTGCCAGCAGCGGGGACAGTACCCAGCATTTT
clone_size: NA
cdr3_length: 11
d_call: TRBD1
v_call: TRBV12-3/TRBV12-4
j_call: TRBJ1-5

cdr3_aa: CASGQGPYEQYF
cdr3_nt: TGTGCCAGCGGACAGGGTCCCTACGAGCAGTACTTC
clone_size: NA
cdr3_length: 12
d_call: TRBD1
v_call: TRBV6-5
j_call: TRBJ2-7

cdr3_aa: CASRGGQGLNTEAFF
cdr3_nt: TGTGCCAGCAGGGGGGGACAGGGACTGAACACTGAAGCTTTCTTT
clone_size: NA
cdr3_length: 15
d_call: TRBD1
v_call: TRBV5-4
j_call: TRBJ1-1

cdr3_aa: CASRTGTTNYGYTF
cdr3_nt: TGTGCCAGTAGGACAGGAACCACTAACTATGGCTACACCTTC
clone_size: NA
cdr3_length: 14
d_call: NA
v_call: TRBV19
j_call: TRBJ1-2

cdr3_aa: CASSLAQTGDGYTF
cdr3_nt: TGTGCCAGCAGCTTAGCCCAGACAGGGGATGGCTACACCTTC
clone_size: NA
cdr3_length: 14
d_call: TRBD1
v_call: TRBV7-3
j_call: TRBJ1-2

cdr3_aa: CASSFPNRAGANVLTF
cdr3_nt: TGTGCCAGCAGTTTCCCAAACAGGGCTGGGGCCAACGTCCTGACTTTC
clone_size: NA
cdr3_length: 16
d_call: NA
v_call: TRBV28
j_call: TRBJ2-6

cdr3_aa: CASSLITGEMETQYF
cdr3_nt: TGTGCCAGCAGCTTGATAACTGGGGAGATGGAGACCCAGTACTTC
clone_size: NA
cdr3_length: 15
d_call: NA
v_call: TRBV13
j_call: TRBJ2-5

cdr3_aa: CASSKRRGRSDGYTF
cdr3_nt: TGCGCCAGCAGCAAGAGGAGGGGGCGTTCAGACGGCTACACCTTC
clone_size: NA
cdr3_length: 15
d_call: TRBD1
v_call: TRBV23-1
j_call: TRBJ1-2

cdr3_aa: CASSLAPSDQETQYF
cdr3_nt: TGTGCCAGCAGCTTGGCCCCTAGCGACCAAGAGACCCAGTACTTC
clone_size: NA
cdr3_length: 15
d_call: NA
v_call: TRBV5-4
j_call: TRBJ2-5

cdr3_aa: CASTLLQGGTEAFF
cdr3_nt: TGTGCCAGTACCCTCTTGCAGGGTGGTACTGAAGCTTTCTTT
clone_size: NA
cdr3_length: 14
d_call: NA
v_call: TRBV19
j_call: TRBJ1-1

cdr3_aa: CASSSIAASGGFYSTDTQYF
cdr3_nt: TGTGCCAGTAGTTCTATAGCTGCTAGCGGGGGGTTCTATAGCACAGATACGCAGTATTTT
clone_size: NA
cdr3_length: 20
d_call: TRBD2
v_call: TRBV19
j_call: TRBJ2-3

cdr3_aa: CATSDLAGRSPNPDTQYF
cdr3_nt: TGTGCCACCAGTGATTTGGCGGGACGGAGCCCAAATCCAGATACGCAGTATTTT
clone_size: NA
cdr3_length: 18
d_call: NA
v_call: TRBV24-1
j_call: TRBJ2-3

cdr3_aa: CASSQGDRGGYTF
cdr3_nt: TGCGCCAGCAGCCAAGGTGACAGGGGCGGCTACACCTTC
clone_size: once
cdr3_length: 13
d_call: TRBD1
v_call: TRBV4-3
j_call: TRBJ1-2